This T cell receptor beta chain was sequenced in a study of T cells after yellow fever vaccination. The CDR3 totals 13 residues. J lost 7 bases, V lost 6 bases, and 8 bases had no gene match. Whole-study findings and limits: A minor fraction of clonotypes spanned both CD4 and CD8 compartments.

Via MiXCR, TCRdb re-called the 5' RACE reads, giving one row per CDR3 protein. The data contain around 320,000 distinct CDR3 sequences, about 10% of them seen just once; the ten biggest clones take up approximately 3.3%. Worth noting for this clonotype: Its antigen is not known.

This clonotype was sampled from a man younger than 35 who received the YFV17D yellow fever vaccine. The sample here was CD4+ T cells sorted from PBMCs, taken 45 days after the yellow fever booster vaccination. The chain employs TRBV12-3 or TRBV12-4 and TRBJ1-2; 7 bases match TRBD1. CDR3 nucleotides: TGTGCCAGCAGCGTAGACAGGGCCGGTGGCTACACCTTC. This translates into CASSVDRAGGYTF.